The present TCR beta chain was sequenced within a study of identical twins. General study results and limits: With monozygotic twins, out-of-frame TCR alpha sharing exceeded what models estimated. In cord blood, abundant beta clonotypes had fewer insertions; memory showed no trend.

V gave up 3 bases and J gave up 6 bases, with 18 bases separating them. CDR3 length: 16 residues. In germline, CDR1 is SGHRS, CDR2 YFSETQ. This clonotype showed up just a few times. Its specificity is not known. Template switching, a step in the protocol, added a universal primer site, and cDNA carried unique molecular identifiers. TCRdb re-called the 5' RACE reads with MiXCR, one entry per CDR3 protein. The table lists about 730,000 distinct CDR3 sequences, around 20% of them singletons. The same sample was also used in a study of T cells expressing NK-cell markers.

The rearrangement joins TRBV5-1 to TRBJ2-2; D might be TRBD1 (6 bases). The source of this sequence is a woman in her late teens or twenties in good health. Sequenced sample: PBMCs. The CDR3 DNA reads TGCGCCAGCAGCTCACTTTCAGGGGTTATGTCCGGGGAGCTGTTTTTT. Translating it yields CASSSLSGVMSGELFF.